Below are 17 T cell receptor beta chains sequenced from a single sample in a study of cytomegalovirus exposure and HLA in healthy donors. Generated by immunoSEQ multiplex PCR, the TCRdb table keeps only in-frame clones and is missing some. The table lists some 150,000 clones, about 91% of them singletons. Source material: PBMCs. The receptor set was obtained from a man aged 18 to 30 in good health and CMV-seropositive.

This chain joins TRBV5-1 and TRBJ2-5; D gene ambiguous. Trimming pared 0 bases from V and 2 bases from J, leaving 8 bases between. Germline assignment: CDR1 SGHRS and CDR2 YFSETQ. This CDR3 is 14 amino acids long. For the CDR3, the DNA is TGCGCCAGCAGCTTGGCCGGTATACAAGAGACCCAGTACTTC. Its translation is CASSLAGIQETQYF.

In nucleotides, the CDR3 is TGTGCCAGCTCCCTCCGGCGGGATGAAAAACTGTTTTTT. This encodes CASSLRRDEKLFF. The chain uses TRBV18 and TRBJ1-4; D is ambiguous. Germline V CDR1 and CDR2: KGHSH, LQKENI. The CDR3 is 13 amino acids. Between the trimmed V and J ends, which lost 6 bases and 6 bases, there was a span of 11 bases.

This rearrangement joins TRBV5-1 to TRBJ1-1; no clear D. The CDR3 is made up of 13 amino acids. Germline CDR1 and CDR2: SGHRS and YFSETQ. V was pared by 2 bases and J by 0 bases, with 5 bases between. The CDR3 loop reads CASSFTVNTEAFF. CDR3 in DNA: TGCGCCAGCAGCTTCACGGTGAACACTGAAGCTTTCTTT. Full variable domain (outside the CDR3, taken from reference TRBV5-1 and TRBJ1-1): KAGVTQTPRYLIKTRGQQVTLSCSPISGHRSVSWYQQTPGQGLQFLFEYFSETQRNKGNFPGRFSGRQFSNSRSEMNVSTLELGDSALYLCASSFTVNTEAFFGQGTRLTVV.

The chain links TRBV4-1 to TRBJ2-2; D might be TRBD2 (7 bases). The V gene lost 5 bases and the J gene lost 6 bases, with 19 bases spanning the gap. The germline CDR1 and CDR2 sequences are MGHRA and YSYEKL. CDR3 length: 16 amino acids. Here the CDR3 reads CASSTSPGGEAGELFF. CDR3 in DNA: TGCGCCAGCAGCACCTCCCCGGGGGGCGAAGCCGGGGAGCTGTTTTTT.

The rearrangement joins TRBV6-5 to TRBJ2-5; TRBD1 aligns across 10 bases. Germline assignment: CDR1 MNHEY and CDR2 SVGAGI. The CDR3 spans 16 residues. V trimming: 0 bases; J trimming: 2 bases; junction bases outside the gene matches: 3. Here the CDR3 DNA reads TGTGCCAGCAGTTACTCCGGGACAGGGGTACAAGAGACCCAGTACTTC. Residues: CASSYSGTGVQETQYF.

This sequence joins TRBV19 and TRBJ2-1, with 11 bases lining up with TRBD2. V lost 7 bases and J lost 4; bases outside the gene matches: 3. Looked up from germline, CDR1 is LNHDA and CDR2 is SQIVND (reference sequence). The CDR3 extends over 14 amino acids. The CDR3 spells CASKTSGDYNEQFF. DNA of the CDR3: TGTGCCAGTAAGACTAGCGGGGATTACAATGAGCAGTTCTTC.

The chain is built from TRBV4-1 and TRBJ1-5, with D possibly TRBD1 on 5 matching bases. The CDR3 runs 16 residues. CDR1 is MGHRA, CDR2 YSYEKL, per germline. Trimming took off 3 bases at V and 0 bases at J, with 12 bases between the two ends. The CDR3 sequence: CASSHPGGDSNQPQHF. CDR3 in DNA: TGCGCCAGCAGCCATCCCGGGGGGGATAGCAATCAGCCCCAGCATTTT.

The rearrangement uses TRBV7-2 and TRBJ1-5, with 7 bases fitting TRBD1. CDR1 is SGHTA, CDR2 FQGNSA, per germline. After removal of 6 bases from V and 0 bases from J, the junction contained 5 bases not matched to a gene. The CDR3 consists of 15 residues. The CDR3: CASRADRSSNQPQHF. The CDR3 nucleotides read TGTGCCAGCAGAGCGGACAGGTCTAGCAATCAGCCCCAGCATTTT.

This clone was seen once. The V gene is TRBV28, the J gene TRBJ2-2; 8 bases are a match to TRBD1. V was clipped by 6 bases and J by 5 bases; unmatched bases: 8. This CDR3 contains 15 residues. Germline V CDR1 and CDR2: MDHEN, SYDVKM. This CDR3 is CASSPPGQATGELFF. CDR3 in DNA: TGTGCCAGCAGCCCTCCGGGACAGGCAACCGGGGAGCTGTTTTTT.

This chain links TRBV6-1 with TRBJ2-1, with D perhaps TRBD2 (7 bases). Germline V CDR1 and CDR2: MNHNS, SASEGT. V was shortened by 1 base and J by 8 bases, with 9 bases between the two germline ends. The length of the CDR3 is 13 residues. The CDR3 loop reads CASSEGGGYEQFF. The DNA of the CDR3 is TGTGCCAGCAGTGAAGGGGGGGGCTATGAGCAGTTCTTC.

V is TRBV18 and J is TRBJ1-3; perhaps TRBD1 as D (5 bases). The V gene lost 3 bases and the J gene lost 4 bases, with 22 bases spanning the gap. This CDR3 is 18 amino acids long. CDR1 is KGHSH, CDR2 LQKENI, per germline. DNA of the CDR3: TGTGCCAGCTCACCCCTCAGGGCAACGACATCCAGCGGAAACACCATATATTTT. Its translation is CASSPLRATTSSGNTIYF. Drawing the rest from reference TRBV18 and TRBJ1-3, the complete variable domain is NAGVMQNPRHLVRRRGQEARLRCSPMKGHSHVYWYRQLPEEGLKFMVYLQKENIIDESGMPKERFSAEFPKEGPSILRIQQVVRGDSAAYFCASSPLRATTSSGNTIYFGEGSWLTVV.

The gene calls are TRBV28 and TRBJ2-5, with 7 bases lining up with TRBD1. The CDR3 covers 10 residues. Germline V gives CDR1 MDHEN, CDR2 SYDVKM. J gave up 11 bases and V 8 bases, and 5 bases lay outside the gene matches. The CDR3 nucleotides are TGTGCCAGCGGACTGGGACAGCAGTACTTC. Its translation is CASGLGQQYF.

This chain connects TRBV7-9 to TRBJ1-2; D may be TRBD1 (6 bases). This CDR3 has 14 amino acids. Between the trimmed V and J ends, which lost 5 bases and 8 bases, there was a span of 18 bases. Germline CDR1 is SEHNR and CDR2 is FQNEAQ (reference sequence). CDR3 loop: CASSPGQPYSGYTF. CDR3 bases: TGTGCCAGCAGCCCTGGACAGCCGTATTCGGGCTACACCTTC.

The chain combines TRBV30 with TRBJ1-6; D gene ambiguous. This CDR3 spans 14 amino acids. Germline CDR1 GTSNPN, CDR2 SVGIG (reference sequence). Trimming took off 6 bases at V and 0 bases at J, with 9 bases between the two ends. The CDR3 loop reads CACTPGSYNSPLHF. In DNA form, the CDR3 reads TGTGCCTGCACCCCAGGCTCCTATAATTCACCCCTCCACTTT.

This chain links TRBV6-9 with TRBJ1-4, with TRBD1 identical over 7 bases. The junction had 5 bases not matched to a gene; V was cut back by 8 bases and J by 5 bases. This CDR3 spans 13 amino acids. CDR1 and CDR2 (germline): MNHGY, SVAAGI. CDR3 amino acids: CASCRGRNEKLFF. The CDR3 DNA sequence: TGTGCCAGCTGCAGGGGGAGGAATGAAAAACTGTTTTTT.

In its sample, this clone was seen once. This sequence joins TRBV5-1 and TRBJ1-3, with 7 positions matching TRBD1. The CDR3 length is 15 residues. Germline V gene lookup returns CDR1 SGHRS and CDR2 YFSETQ. J gave up 4 bases and V 4 bases, and 8 bases lay outside the gene matches. The CDR3 DNA is TGCGCCAGCAGCCGAACAGGGGATTCGGGAAACACCATATATTTT. Protein: CASSRTGDSGNTIYF.

This chain uses TRBV9 with TRBJ2-3, with 11 bases lining up with TRBD2. This CDR3 has 16 residues. Trimming took 3 bases from V and 1 from J; bases not matched to a gene: 4. Germline V gene data show CDR1 as SGDLS and CDR2 as YYNGEE. The CDR3 is CASSAPSGGRTDTQYF. In DNA form, the CDR3 reads TGTGCCAGCAGCGCCCCTAGCGGGGGGCGCACAGATACGCAGTATTTT. Complete variable domain (other parts from reference TRBV9 and TRBJ2-3): DSGVTQTPKHLITATGQRVTLRCSPRSGDLSVYWYQQSLDQGLQFLIQYYNGEERAKGNILERFSAQQFPDLHSELNLSSLELGDSALYFCASSAPSGGRTDTQYFGPGTRLTVL.